The 7 T cell receptor beta chains presented below share a single source sample, sequenced in a study of cytomegalovirus exposure and HLA in healthy donors. The PCR used 60 Vbeta and 13 Jbeta primers. TCRdb's copy holds only in-frame clones and misses some; the assay was immunoSEQ multiplex PCR. The repertoire has about 63,000 clones, 65% to 75% of them found once; the top ten carry 25%. Sequencing was performed on PBMCs. The receptors stem from a man aged 50-59 years in good health and CMV-seropositive.

V is TRBV6-5 and J is TRBJ2-2, with TRBD2 matching over 9 bases. V shed 0 bases and J 7 bases; nucleotides not matched to a gene: 3. Per the germline V gene, CDR1 is MNHEY and CDR2 is SVGAGI. The CDR3 spans 15 residues. The CDR3 is CASSYSPSGDGELFF. CDR3 coding DNA: TGTGCCAGCAGTTACTCGCCTAGCGGGGACGGGGAGCTGTTTTTT.

V is TRBV5-1 and J is TRBJ1-1; 8 nucleotides align to TRBD1. Germline CDR1 reads SGHRS; CDR2 reads YFSETQ. The V segment lost 4 bases and the J segment 1 base; nucleotides outside the gene matches: 3. CDR3 length: 14 residues. In nucleotides, the CDR3 is TGCGCCAGCAGCCTAGACAGGGGGAACACTGAAGCTTTCTTT. It translates to CASSLDRGNTEAFF.

This chain connects TRBV2 to TRBJ1-5; 7 bases map to TRBD1. V dropped 6 bases and J dropped 9; count of bases not matched to a gene: 11. Germline CDR1 reads SNHLY; CDR2 reads FYNNEI. This CDR3 is built from 14 residues. CDR3 nucleotides: TGTGCCAGCAGCCCATACAGGGGCCTCGGGCCCCAGCATTTT. It translates to CASSPYRGLGPQHF.

This chain joins TRBV11-2 and TRBJ1-2, with TRBD1 identical over 7 bases. Germline CDR1 reads SGHAT; CDR2 reads FQNNGV. Trimming took 0 bases from V and 3 from J; bases not matched to a gene: 4. This CDR3 is 15 amino acids long. The CDR3 DNA reads TGTGCCAGCAGCTTAGATAAAGGGGGCTACTATGGCTACACCTTC. This codes for CASSLDKGGYYGYTF.

This clone has a handful of counts. A far bigger clonotype differs at one base, so this is likely a read error. It is likely a read error, because the conserved phenylalanine at the end of the CDR3 is missing. Other DNA sequences within the sample encode an identical CDR3. J is TRBJ1-4 and V is TRBV5-1; 9 bases map to TRBD1. CDR1 is SGHRS, CDR2 YFSETQ, per germline. V lost 2 bases to trimming and J lost 5 bases; unmatched junction nucleotides: 4. The CDR3 sequence is 15 residues long. In DNA, the CDR3 is TGCGCCAGCAGCTTCTCGGGACAGGGAAATGAAAAACTGTTTTGT. Amino acids: CASSFSGQGNEKLFC.

This clone was seen only once. V gene TRBV7-9 combines with J gene TRBJ1-2; D may be TRBD1 (6 bases). Germline-derived CDR1 and CDR2 are SEHNR and FQNEAQ (reference sequence). The CDR3 has 15 residues. V lost 4 bases and J lost 8, with 20 bases in between. CDR3: CASSSQGQIYGGYTF. The CDR3 bases are TGTGCCAGCAGCTCACAAGGACAGATCTATGGAGGCTACACCTTC. The whole variable domain, filled in from reference TRBV7-9 and TRBJ1-2, reads DTGVSQNPRHKITKRGQNVTFRCDPISEHNRLYWYRQTLGQGPEFLTYFQNEAQLEKSRLLSDRFSAERPKGSFSTLEIQRTEQGDSAMYLCASSSQGQIYGGYTFGSGTRLTVV.

This clone occurred once. The V gene is TRBV7-2, the J gene TRBJ1-1, with D unclear. V was pared by 5 bases and J by 0 bases, with 10 bases between. Germline V CDR1 and CDR2: SGHTA, FQGNSA. The CDR3 is 14 amino acids. The CDR3: CASSHTRMNTEAFF. The CDR3 DNA reads TGTGCCAGCAGCCACACCAGAATGAACACTGAAGCTTTCTTT.